The subject of this entry is one TCR beta chain. Its target is not known. V was cut by 0 bases and J by 6 bases, with 14 bases left in between. The CDR3 sequence is 15 residues long. Germline V lookup: CDR1 DFQATT, CDR2 SNEGSKA (reference sequence). This entry comes from a study of blood T cells in healthy people across ages. General study points: With unsorted PBMCs, a conclusive comparison of naive versus antigen-experienced cells was not possible.

Donors ranged from about 6 to 95 years old and were healthy Caucasians in Russia. Sample-barcoded 5' priming and a J-beta primer mix drove a second PCR of roughly 6 to 12 cycles. TCRdb fed the 5' RACE reads into MiXCR, producing one record per CDR3 protein. The sample lists about 900,000 distinct CDR3 sequences; about 62% were seen once. This sequence joins TRBV20-1 and TRBJ1-4; TRBD1 might be the D (6 bases). The sequenced sample consisted of blood. This sequence was found in a man younger than 40 in good health. The CDR3 DNA follows: TGCAGTGCTAGAGATCTGGGGCAGGGGCATGAAAAACTGTTTTTT. Encoded protein: CSARDLGQGHEKLFF.